This paragraph reports one T cell receptor beta chain. Per the original methods: Reference gene primer amplification gave nucleated cell count estimates. Measured with immunoSEQ multiplex PCR; TCRdb has only the in-frame clones, and not every one. That table is the source of V, J and clone size, and D and trimming were worked out from the DNA. This sample has about 330,000 clones, with about 90% found just once. In Cohort 3, a recovered donor had either two negative PCRs, clearance, or symptom resolution. The sample is drawn from a study of blood T cell repertoires in COVID-19. For the study at large: In each case, the material was cDNA or gDNA derived from T cells, B-cell-depleted T cells, or PBMCs.

What was sequenced was PBMCs or T cells enriched from blood (not recorded which). This TCR came from a young man who had recovered from COVID-19.

In nucleotides, the CDR3 is TGTGCCAGCAGCCCTCGGCTAGCGGGGGCCCAAGAGACCCAGTACTTC. This codes for CASSPRLAGAQETQYF. The chain recombines TRBV3-1 (or the pseudogene TRBV3-2) with TRBJ2-5, with TRBD2 identical over 10 bases. V was pared by 4 bases and J by 1 base, with 6 bases of the junction left unmatched. The CDR3 extends over 16 amino acids. Germline CDR1 is LGHDT and CDR2 is YNNKEL (reference sequence).